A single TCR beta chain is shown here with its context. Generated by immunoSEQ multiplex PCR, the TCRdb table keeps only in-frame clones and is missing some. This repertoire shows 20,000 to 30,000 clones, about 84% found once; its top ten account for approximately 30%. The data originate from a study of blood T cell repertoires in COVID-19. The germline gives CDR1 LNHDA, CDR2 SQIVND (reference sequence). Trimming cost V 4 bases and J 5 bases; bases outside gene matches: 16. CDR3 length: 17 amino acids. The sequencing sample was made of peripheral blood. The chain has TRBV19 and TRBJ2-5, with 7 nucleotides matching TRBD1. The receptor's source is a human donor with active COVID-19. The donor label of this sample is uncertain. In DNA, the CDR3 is TGTGCCAGTAGTACCGTCACGACAGGGTTTTCTCGGGAGACCCAGTACTTC. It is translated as CASSTVTTGFSRETQYF. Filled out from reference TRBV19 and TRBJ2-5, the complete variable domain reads DGGITQSPKYLFRKEGQNVTLSCEQNLNHDAMYWYRQDPGQGLRLIYYSQIVNDFQKGDIAEGYSVSREKKESFPLTVTSAQKNPTAFYLCASSTVTTGFSRETQYFGPGTRLLVL.